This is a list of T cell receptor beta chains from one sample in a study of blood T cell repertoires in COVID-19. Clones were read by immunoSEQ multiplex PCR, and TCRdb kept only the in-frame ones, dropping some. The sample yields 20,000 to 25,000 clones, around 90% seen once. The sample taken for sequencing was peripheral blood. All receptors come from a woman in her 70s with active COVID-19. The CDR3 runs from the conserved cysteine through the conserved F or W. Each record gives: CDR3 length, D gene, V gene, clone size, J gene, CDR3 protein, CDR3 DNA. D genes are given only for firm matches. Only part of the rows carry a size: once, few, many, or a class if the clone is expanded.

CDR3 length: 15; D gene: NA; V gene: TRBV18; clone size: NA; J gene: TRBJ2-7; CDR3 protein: CASSLGTQPPYEQYF; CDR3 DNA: TGTGCCAGCTCACTCGGGACTCAACCTCCCTACGAGCAGTACTTC
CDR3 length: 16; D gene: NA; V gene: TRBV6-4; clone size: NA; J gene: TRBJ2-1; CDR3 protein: CASSAQPTGTYNEQFF; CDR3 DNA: TGTGCCAGCAGTGCCCAACCGACAGGGACTTACAATGAGCAGTTCTTC
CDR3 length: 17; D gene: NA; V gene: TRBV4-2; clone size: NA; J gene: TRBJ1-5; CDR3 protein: CASSPGGAEYSNQPQHF; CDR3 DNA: TGTGCCAGCAGCCCCGGTGGGGCGGAGTATAGCAATCAGCCCCAGCATTTT
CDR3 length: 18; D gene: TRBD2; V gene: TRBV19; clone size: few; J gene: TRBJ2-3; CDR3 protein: CASSSGLAGGPTTDTQYF; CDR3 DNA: TGTGCCAGTAGTTCGGGACTAGCGGGGGGACCCACCACAGATACGCAGTATTTT
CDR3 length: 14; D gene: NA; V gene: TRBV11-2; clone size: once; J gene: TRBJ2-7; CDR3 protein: CASSLEPLSHEQYF; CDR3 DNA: TGTGCCAGCAGCTTAGAGCCCCTTAGCCACGAGCAGTACTTC
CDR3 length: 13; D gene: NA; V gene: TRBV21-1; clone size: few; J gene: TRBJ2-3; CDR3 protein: CASSKVVADTQYF; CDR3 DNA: TGTGCCAGCAGCAAAGTTGTAGCAGATACGCAGTATTTT
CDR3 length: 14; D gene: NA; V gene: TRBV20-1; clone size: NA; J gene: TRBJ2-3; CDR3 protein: CSASLGGALDTQYF; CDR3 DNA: TGCAGTGCTAGTTTGGGGGGGGCCCTAGATACGCAGTATTTT
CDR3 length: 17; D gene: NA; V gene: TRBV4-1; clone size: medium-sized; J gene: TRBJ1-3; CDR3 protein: CASSQGSLGSSGNTIYF; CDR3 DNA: TGCGCCAGCAGCCAAGGGTCTCTGGGCTCCTCTGGAAACACCATATATTTT
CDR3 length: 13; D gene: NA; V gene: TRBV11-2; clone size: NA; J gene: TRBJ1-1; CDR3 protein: CASSFGEDTEAFF; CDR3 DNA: TGTGCCAGCAGCTTCGGAGAGGACACTGAAGCTTTCTTT
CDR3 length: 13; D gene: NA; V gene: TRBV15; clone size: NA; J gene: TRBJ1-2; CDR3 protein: CATSRGEDYGYTF; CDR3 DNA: TGTGCCACCAGCAGAGGCGAGGACTATGGCTACACCTTC
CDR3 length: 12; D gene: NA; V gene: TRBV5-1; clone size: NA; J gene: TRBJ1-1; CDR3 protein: CASSLGHREAFF; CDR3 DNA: TGCGCCAGCAGCTTGGGACACCGCGAAGCTTTCTTT
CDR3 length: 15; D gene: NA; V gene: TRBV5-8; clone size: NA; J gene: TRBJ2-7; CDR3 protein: CASSLQGYANYEQYF; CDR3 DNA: TGTGCCAGCAGCCTACAGGGCTATGCGAACTACGAGCAGTACTTC
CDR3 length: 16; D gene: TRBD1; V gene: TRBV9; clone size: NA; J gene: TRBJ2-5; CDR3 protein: CASSVPGQGLQETQYF; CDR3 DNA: TGTGCCAGCAGCGTCCCGGGACAGGGACTACAAGAGACCCAGTACTTC
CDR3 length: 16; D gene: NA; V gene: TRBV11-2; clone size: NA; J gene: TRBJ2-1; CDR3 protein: CASSAAGTPSYNEQFF; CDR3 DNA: TGTGCCAGCAGCGCCGCCGGGACTCCTTCCTACAATGAGCAGTTCTTC
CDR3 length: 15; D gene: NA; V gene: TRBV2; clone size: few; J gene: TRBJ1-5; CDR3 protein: CASSEARTDNQPQHF; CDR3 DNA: TGTGCCAGCAGTGAAGCCCGGACAGACAATCAGCCCCAGCATTTT
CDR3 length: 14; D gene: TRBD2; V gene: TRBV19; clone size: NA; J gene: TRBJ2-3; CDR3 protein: CASSRLADTDTQYF; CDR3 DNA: TGTGCCAGTAGCAGACTAGCGGACACAGATACGCAGTATTTT
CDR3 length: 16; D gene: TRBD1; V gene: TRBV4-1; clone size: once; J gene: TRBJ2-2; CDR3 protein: CASSRGTGTNTGELFF; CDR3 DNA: TGCGCCAGCAGCCGCGGGACAGGGACTAACACCGGGGAGCTGTTTTTT
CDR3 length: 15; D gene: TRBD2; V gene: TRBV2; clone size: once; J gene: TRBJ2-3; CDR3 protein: CASSRTSDYPDTQYF; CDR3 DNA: TGTGCCAGCAGTAGGACTAGCGATTATCCAGATACGCAGTATTTT
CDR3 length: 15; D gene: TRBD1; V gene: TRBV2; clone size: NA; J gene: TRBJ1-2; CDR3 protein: CASTATGQGHVLGAF; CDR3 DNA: TGTGCCAGCACCGCCACCGGACAGGGCCACGTTCTTGGGGCCTTC
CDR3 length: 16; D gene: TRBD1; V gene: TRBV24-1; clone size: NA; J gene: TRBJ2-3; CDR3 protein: CATSDPGQGARDTQYF; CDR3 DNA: TGTGCCACCAGTGACCCAGGACAGGGGGCGCGAGATACGCAGTATTTT
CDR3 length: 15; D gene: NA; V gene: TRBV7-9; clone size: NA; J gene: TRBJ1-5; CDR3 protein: CASSPRGGAPQPQHF; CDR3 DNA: TGTGCCAGCAGCCCCCGTGGGGGGGCACCTCAGCCCCAGCATTTT
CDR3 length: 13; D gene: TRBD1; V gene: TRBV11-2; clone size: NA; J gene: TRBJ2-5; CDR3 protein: CASSRGQGETQYF; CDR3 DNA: TGTGCCAGCAGCCGGGGACAGGGAGAGACCCAGTACTTC
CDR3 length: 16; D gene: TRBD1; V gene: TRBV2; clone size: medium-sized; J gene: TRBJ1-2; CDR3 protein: CASSERTLSTGYGYTF; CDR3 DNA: TGTGCCAGCAGTGAACGGACCCTCTCGACAGGGTATGGCTACACCTTC
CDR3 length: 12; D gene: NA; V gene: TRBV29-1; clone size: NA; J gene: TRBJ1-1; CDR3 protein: CSAREEHTEAFF; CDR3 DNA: TGCAGCGCCAGGGAGGAGCACACTGAAGCTTTCTTT
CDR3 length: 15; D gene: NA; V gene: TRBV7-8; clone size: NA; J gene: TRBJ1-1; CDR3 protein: CASSLNPGAYTEAFF; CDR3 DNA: TGTGCCAGCAGCTTAAACCCAGGGGCGTACACTGAAGCTTTCTTT
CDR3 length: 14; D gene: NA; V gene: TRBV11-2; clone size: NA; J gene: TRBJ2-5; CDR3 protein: CASSAGFSGETQYF; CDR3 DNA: TGTGCCAGCAGCGCCGGGTTTTCGGGAGAGACCCAGTACTTC
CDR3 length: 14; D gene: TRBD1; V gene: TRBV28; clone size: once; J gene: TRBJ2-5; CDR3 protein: CASKITGGPETQYF; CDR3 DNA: TGTGCCAGCAAAATAACAGGGGGACCAGAGACCCAGTACTTC
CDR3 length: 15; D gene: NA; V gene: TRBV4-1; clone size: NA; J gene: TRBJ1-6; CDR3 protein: CASSQDGDGNSPLHF; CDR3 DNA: TGCGCCAGCAGCCAAGATGGAGACGGGAATTCACCCCTCCACTTT
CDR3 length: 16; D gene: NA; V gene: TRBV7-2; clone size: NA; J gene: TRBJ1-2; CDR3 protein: CASSLNGLAIDYGYTF; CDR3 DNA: TGTGCCAGCAGCTTGAACGGACTTGCGATCGACTATGGCTACACCTTC
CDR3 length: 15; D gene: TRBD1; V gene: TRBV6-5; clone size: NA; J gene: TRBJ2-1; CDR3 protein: CASSYNQGAQNEQFF; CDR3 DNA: TGTGCCAGCAGTTACAACCAGGGGGCTCAAAATGAGCAGTTCTTC
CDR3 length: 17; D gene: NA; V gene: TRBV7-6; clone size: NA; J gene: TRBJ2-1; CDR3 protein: CASSLVGLEQGGDEQFF; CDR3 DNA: TGTGCCAGCAGCTTAGTCGGTCTGGAGCAGGGGGGCGATGAGCAGTTCTTC
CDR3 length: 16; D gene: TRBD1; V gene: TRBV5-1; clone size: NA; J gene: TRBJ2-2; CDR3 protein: CASTRVQGADTGELFF; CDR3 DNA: TGCGCCAGCACCAGAGTCCAGGGGGCGGACACCGGGGAGCTGTTTTTT
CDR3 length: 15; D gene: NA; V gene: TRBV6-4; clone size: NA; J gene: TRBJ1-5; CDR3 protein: CASSERTVGNQPQHF; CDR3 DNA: TGTGCCAGCAGCGAAAGGACAGTCGGCAATCAGCCCCAGCATTTT
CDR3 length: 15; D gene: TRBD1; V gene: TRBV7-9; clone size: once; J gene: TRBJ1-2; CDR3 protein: CASSPGTGGFHGYTF; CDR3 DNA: TGTGCCAGCAGCCCCGGGACAGGGGGATTCCATGGCTACACCTTC
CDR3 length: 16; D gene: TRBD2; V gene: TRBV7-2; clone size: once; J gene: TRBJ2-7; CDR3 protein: CASSLYAGGNPYEQYF; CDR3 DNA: TGTGCCAGCAGCTTATATGCGGGGGGAAACCCCTACGAGCAGTACTTC
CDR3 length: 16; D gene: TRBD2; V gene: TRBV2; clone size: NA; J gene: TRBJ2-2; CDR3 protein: CASSGPGLGYTGELFF; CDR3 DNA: TGTGCCAGCAGTGGACCGGGACTAGGCTACACCGGGGAGCTGTTTTTT
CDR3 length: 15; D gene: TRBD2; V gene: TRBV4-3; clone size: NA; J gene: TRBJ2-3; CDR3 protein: CASSQAAGGRDTQYF; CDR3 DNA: TGCGCCAGCAGCCAAGCCGCGGGGGGGCGGGATACGCAGTATTTT
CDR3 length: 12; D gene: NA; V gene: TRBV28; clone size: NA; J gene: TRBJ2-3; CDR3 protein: CAITRREDTQYF; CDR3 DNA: TGTGCCATAACGAGACGGGAGGATACGCAGTATTTT
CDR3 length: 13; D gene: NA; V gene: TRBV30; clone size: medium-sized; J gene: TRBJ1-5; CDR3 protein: CAWNSYPNQPQHF; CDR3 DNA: TGTGCCTGGAACAGTTACCCAAATCAGCCCCAGCATTTT
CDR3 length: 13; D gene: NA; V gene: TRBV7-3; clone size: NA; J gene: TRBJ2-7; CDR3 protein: CASSSNQGAEQYF; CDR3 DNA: TGTGCCAGCAGCTCCAACCAAGGAGCAGAGCAGTACTTC
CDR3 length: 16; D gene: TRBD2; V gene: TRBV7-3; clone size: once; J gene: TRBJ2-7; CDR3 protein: CASSSGTSGEIYEQYF; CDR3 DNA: TGTGCCAGCAGCTCGGGGACTAGCGGGGAGATCTACGAGCAGTACTTC